Following are 29 T cell receptor beta chains from one sample sequenced in a study of CXCR3-negative and CXCR3-positive naive CD8 T cells. Broader study findings: More hydrophobic TRB CDR3s occurred in CXCR3-positive than in CXCR3-negative naive cells.

Antigens of these TCRs are unknown. The authors prepared UMI-labeled TRB cDNA libraries by 5' RACE. One entry per CDR3 protein, without DNA, is what TCRdb gives after re-calling the 5' RACE reads. The sample holds about 150,000 distinct CDR3 sequences. The sample was naive CXCR3+ CD8+ T cells from blood. Subset specified: CD45RO-CCR7+CD27+CD95- naive CD8+ T cells expressing CXCR3 (TNR3+). These receptors all stem from a human donor in good health. Some clones in this sample may be carry-over from other donors' samples.

The chain links TRBV19 to TRBJ2-2; TCRdb proposes TRBD1, but this gene call is untestable without DNA. The germline V gene encodes CDR1 LNHDA and CDR2 SQIVND (reference sequence). The CDR3 extends over 13 amino acids. CDR3 sequence: CASSRQGSGELFF.

CDR3 loop: CASSPSGRNTGELFF. The V call is TRBV7-9, the J call TRBJ2-2. From germline, CDR1 is SEHNR and CDR2 FQNEAQ (reference sequence). CDR3 length equals 15 residues. The whole variable domain, filled in from reference TRBV7-9 and TRBJ2-2, reads DTGVSQNPRHKITKRGQNVTFRCDPISEHNRLYWYRQTLGQGPEFLTYFQNEAQLEKSRLLSDRFSAERPKGSFSTLEIQRTEQGDSAMYLCASSPSGRNTGELFFGEGSRLTVL.

CDR3: CSVEERAYEQYF. V gene TRBV29-1 combines with J gene TRBJ2-7. CDR3 length: 12 residues. CDR1 and CDR2 (germline): SQVTM, ANQGSEA.

The chain couples TRBV4-1 to TRBJ2-2. Germline V gives CDR1 MGHRA, CDR2 YSYEKL. The CDR3 contains 13 residues. The CDR3 region is CASSQGVAGELFF.

CDR3 loop: CSVEIVAGGRVQETQYF. The V call is TRBV29-1, the J call TRBJ2-5; TCRdb proposes TRBD2, but this gene call is untestable without DNA. This CDR3 is 17 amino acids long. From germline, CDR1 is SQVTM and CDR2 ANQGSEA.

The rearrangement links TRBV14 to TRBJ2-1. Germline-derived CDR1 and CDR2 are SGHDN and FVKESK. The length of the CDR3 is 16 residues. CDR3 amino acids: CASSQVWDPSYNEQFF.

The gene calls are TRBV7-2 and TRBJ2-1; TCRdb's assignment of TRBD2 cannot be checked, as there is no DNA. Germline V gene data show CDR1 as SGHTA and CDR2 as FQGNSA. CDR3 size: 17 residues. The CDR3 sequence: CASSLFPPRGGFNEQFF.

The chain is built from TRBV29-1 and TRBJ1-2; TCRdb outputs TRBD1, but without DNA this stays unchecked. This CDR3 spans 15 amino acids. From germline, CDR1 is SQVTM and CDR2 ANQGSEA. The CDR3 loop is CSVETGQGDNYGYTF.

The rearrangement links TRBV10-3 to TRBJ2-4; there is no DNA to check the TCRdb D call of TRBD1. Germline V gene lookup returns CDR1 ENHRY and CDR2 SYGVKD. The CDR3 is 16 amino acids. The CDR3: CAISGGQVDAKNIQYF.

The chain recombines TRBV27 with TRBJ1-1. CDR1 MNHEY and CDR2 SMNVEV come from the germline V gene (reference sequence). The CDR3 has 14 residues. The CDR3: CASSLLGSTTEAFF.

This chain joins TRBV10-3 and TRBJ1-1; no DNA is available, so the TRBD1 call from TCRdb remains unchecked. This CDR3 contains 16 residues. Germline loops: CDR1 ENHRY, CDR2 SYGVKD. The CDR3 sequence: CASRGTGEGLNTEAFF.

This rearrangement joins TRBV6-6 to TRBJ2-1. CDR1 and CDR2 from the germline V gene are MNHNY and SVGAGI (reference sequence). This CDR3 comprises 12 residues. CDR3 region: CASSYSNNEQFF.

V is TRBV6-5 and J is TRBJ2-2; the TCRdb D gene call, TRBD1, has no DNA to confirm it. This CDR3 has 15 residues. Germline assignment: CDR1 MNHEY and CDR2 SVGAGI. This CDR3 is CASSYQGSNTGELFF.

This CDR3 reads CASSLAFWARDSSYNEQFF. The rearrangement links TRBV7-6 to TRBJ2-1. The CDR3 has 19 residues. Germline CDR1 is SGHVS and CDR2 is FNYEAQ.

The CDR3 reads CATSSRLAGDQETQYF. The rearrangement joins TRBV15 to TRBJ2-5; with no DNA, the TCRdb D assignment of TRBD2 cannot be verified. CDR3 size: 16 residues. Germline CDR1 LNHNV, CDR2 YYDKDF (reference sequence). Combining the CDR3 with reference TRBV15 and TRBJ2-5 gives the whole variable domain DAMVIQNPRYQVTQFGKPVTLSCSQTLNHNVMYWYQQKSSQAPKLLFHYYDKDFNNEADTPDNFQSRRPNTSFCFLDIRSPGLGDTAMYLCATSSRLAGDQETQYFGPGTRLLVL.

The gene calls are TRBV7-3 and TRBJ2-1. The CDR3 is made up of 13 amino acids. Germline values: CDR1 SGHTA, CDR2 FQGTGA. The CDR3 loop is CASSLDSSNEQFF.

The chain's CDR3 is CAIRGTGGSNEQFF. The chain combines TRBV10-3 with TRBJ2-1; TCRdb lists TRBD1, though no DNA is available to test this call. The CDR3 runs to 14 residues. Germline assignment: CDR1 ENHRY and CDR2 SYGVKD.

The genes are TRBV4-1 and TRBJ1-6; TCRdb's D gene call, TRBD1, goes unchecked for lack of DNA. The CDR3 runs 16 residues. CDR1 is MGHRA and CDR2 is YSYEKL in the germline V gene. The chain's CDR3 is CASSQDSAGANSPLHF.

The V and J genes are TRBV10-3 and TRBJ1-1. This CDR3 has 17 residues. Germline CDR1 reads ENHRY; CDR2 reads SYGVKD. This CDR3 is CAISESKRLQMNTEAFF.

The chain employs TRBV29-1 and TRBJ2-2; absent DNA, TCRdb's TRBD1 call cannot be checked. The CDR3 contains 15 residues. Germline values: CDR1 SQVTM, CDR2 ANQGSEA. The CDR3 sequence is CSVEWGARNTGELFF.

The chain is built from TRBV7-8 and TRBJ2-7. This CDR3 is 15 amino acids long. Germline CDR1 reads SGHVS; CDR2 reads FQNEAQ. The CDR3 spells CASSLEGRSSYEQYF.

The CDR3 here is CASSYREGAYQETQYF. The V call is TRBV6-2 or TRBV6-3, the J call TRBJ2-5; TCRdb calls TRBD2, which cannot be checked without DNA. The CDR3 is 16 residues long. CDR1 is MNHEY and CDR2 is SVGEGT in the germline V gene.

This chain connects TRBV5-1 to TRBJ2-7; the TCRdb call, TRBD2, lacks DNA for checking. CDR3 length: 14 amino acids. From germline, CDR1 is SGHRS and CDR2 YFSETQ. The CDR3 is CASSLVSGRLEQYF. The complete variable domain, with remaining parts taken from reference TRBV5-1 and TRBJ2-7, reads KAGVTQTPRYLIKTRGQQVTLSCSPISGHRSVSWYQQTPGQGLQFLFEYFSETQRNKGNFPGRFSGRQFSNSRSEMNVSTLELGDSALYLCASSLVSGRLEQYFGPGTRLTVT.

J is TRBJ2-5 and V is TRBV5-1; checking the TCRdb D call of TRBD1 is not possible without DNA. Germline CDR1 SGHRS, CDR2 YFSETQ. The CDR3 extends over 16 amino acids. The CDR3 protein is CASSFRTGTFEETQYF. Full variable domain (outside the CDR3, taken from reference TRBV5-1 and TRBJ2-5): KAGVTQTPRYLIKTRGQQVTLSCSPISGHRSVSWYQQTPGQGLQFLFEYFSETQRNKGNFPGRFSGRQFSNSRSEMNVSTLELGDSALYLCASSFRTGTFEETQYFGPGTRLLVL.

The V and J genes are TRBV7-8 and TRBJ2-7. This CDR3 contains 14 residues. Germline CDR1 and CDR2: SGHVS and FQNEAQ. CDR3 amino acids: CASSLTRVPYEQYF.

The chain has TRBV14 and TRBJ2-1; TCRdb's D gene call, TRBD2, goes unchecked for lack of DNA. The CDR3 covers 16 residues. Germline CDR1 is SGHDN and CDR2 is FVKESK. CDR3 sequence reads: CASSQQRENVYNEQFF. The full variable domain, in which reference TRBV14 and TRBJ2-1 provide the parts outside the CDR3, is EAGVTQFPSHSVIEKGQTVTLRCDPISGHDNLYWYRRVMGKEIKFLLHFVKESKQDESGMPNNRFLAERTGGTYSTLKVQPAELEDSGVYFCASSQQRENVYNEQFFGPGTRLTVL.

J is TRBJ2-7 and V is TRBV20-1. This CDR3 is built from 13 residues. Germline-derived CDR1 and CDR2 are DFQATT and SNEGSKA (reference sequence). The CDR3 here is CSARTRSSYEQYF.

The chain recombines TRBV7-3 with TRBJ2-6. Germline V lookup: CDR1 SGHTA, CDR2 FQGTGA. The CDR3 is 13 residues long. This chain's CDR3 is CASSLTGANVLTF.

The chain employs TRBV6-5 and TRBJ2-1; TCRdb calls TRBD2, which cannot be checked without DNA. CDR1 is MNHEY and CDR2 is SVGAGI in the germline V gene. The CDR3 is 16 amino acids. The chain's CDR3 is CASSYSDSGSYNEQFF.